The T cell receptor (beta chain) described here comes from a study of CD8+ T cells in alopecia areata. On the study more broadly: Tofacitinib lasted 6 to 18 months, then 6 months off drug. Affected scalp percentage gauged treated patients' severity.

Trimming took 4 bases from V and 6 from J, leaving 10 bases between them. In germline, CDR1 is ENHRY, CDR2 SYGVKD. CDR3 length: 13 amino acids. Treatment here: oral pan-JAK inhibitor, 5-10 mg twice daily. Using a FACSAria, the CD4+ and CD8+ T cells were sorted from the PBMCs. Whole-study findings and limits: There were many expanded lesional clones persisting in scalp and blood during tofacitinib.

RNA, once extracted, was reverse transcribed into cDNA for use as the sequencing template. The data were produced by immunoSEQ multiplex PCR, yet TCRdb's version contains in-frame clones alone and is incomplete. The repertoire holds hundreds of thousands of clones, with approximately 72% as singletons. Concerning this clone: Its cognate antigen is unknown.

The chain recombines TRBV10-3 with TRBJ1-5; TRBD1 might be the D (5 bases). The origin of this receptor is a human donor with alopecia areata. The specimen was CD4+ T cells sorted from blood, collected at approximately week 44, from a patient treated with tofacitinib. The chain's CDR3 is CAISGQGGQPQHF. The CDR3 nucleotides are TGTGCCATCAGTGGGCAGGGAGGTCAGCCCCAGCATTTT.